The T cell receptor beta chain described here comes from a study of blood T cells in healthy people across ages. Overall study findings and caveats: In older individuals, TCR beta diversity per million T cells was lower, falling roughly linearly with age.

A sample-barcoded 5' primer and a J-beta primer mix were used in a second PCR of roughly 6 to 11 cycles. Each cDNA molecule was tagged by a template-switch adaptor that had 12 random nucleotides. MiXCR, run by TCRdb on the 5' RACE reads, gives a single entry per CDR3 protein. The data hold just under 900,000 distinct CDR3 sequences, with about 30% observed a single time. The V end was cut by 6 bases, the J end by 6 bases, with 12 bases between. CDR1 is DFQATT, CDR2 SNEGSKA, per germline (reference sequence). The CDR3 is 12 amino acids. The table lists this clonotype with many counts. Its antigen remains unknown. Donor samples were obtained from healthy Caucasian individuals from Russia, aged 6 to 90.

The receptor's source is a woman at least 80 years old in good health. The gene calls are TRBV20-1 and TRBJ2-1; D is unclear. The sample was blood. The CDR3 reads CSAPPVRNEQFF. CDR3 DNA: TGCAGTGCCCCCCCGGTACGCAATGAGCAGTTCTTC.